This TCR beta chain comes out of a study of T cell responses to AZD1222 COVID-19 vaccine. The CDR3 totals 16 residues. J lost 4 bases, V lost 3 bases, and 8 bases had no gene match. The germline CDR1 and CDR2 sequences are LNHDA and SQIVND (reference sequence). Produced via immunoSEQ multiplex PCR; TCRdb's table is partial and in-frame only. The table lists about 120,000 clones, 80% to 90% of them singletons, with approximately 10% in the top ten. Sequenced material: peripheral blood, taken on day 0 of AZD1222 vaccination. The chain employs TRBV19 and TRBJ1-4; 7 bases align to TRBD1. This TCR was sampled from an adult in good health. The CDR3, as DNA: TGTGCCAGTAGTATCAACCGGGACAGAGTTAATGAAAAACTGTTTTTT. It specifies CASSINRDRVNEKLFF.